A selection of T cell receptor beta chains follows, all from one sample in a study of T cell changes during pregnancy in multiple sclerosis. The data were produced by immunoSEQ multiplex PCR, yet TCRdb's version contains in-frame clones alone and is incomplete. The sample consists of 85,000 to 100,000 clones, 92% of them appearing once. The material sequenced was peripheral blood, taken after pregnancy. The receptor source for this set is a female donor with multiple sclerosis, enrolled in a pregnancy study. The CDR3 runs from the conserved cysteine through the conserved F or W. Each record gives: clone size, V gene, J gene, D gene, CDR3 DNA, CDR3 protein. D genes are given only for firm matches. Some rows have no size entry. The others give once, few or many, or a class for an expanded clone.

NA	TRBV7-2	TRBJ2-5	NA	TGTGCCAGCAGCGCAAGTGGGACAACGTTACAAGAGACCCAGTACTTC	CASSASGTTLQETQYF
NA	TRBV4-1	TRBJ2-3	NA	TGCGCCAGCAGCCAAGATACTTCCGACACAGATACGCAGTATTTT	CASSQDTSDTDTQYF
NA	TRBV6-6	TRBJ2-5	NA	TGTGCCAGCAGCAAAGGGGATTCTGGAGAGACCCAGTACTTC	CASSKGDSGETQYF
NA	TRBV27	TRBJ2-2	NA	TGTGCCAGCAGTTTAATCCGGACATTGCTCCGAACCGGGGAGCTGTTTTTT	CASSLIRTLLRTGELFF
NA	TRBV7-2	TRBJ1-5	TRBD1	TGTGCCAGCAGACTCGACAGGGTCCCCAATCAGCCCCAGCATTTT	CASRLDRVPNQPQHF
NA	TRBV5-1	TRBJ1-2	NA	TGCGCCAGCAGCTTGGAGGGGTTCGATGGCTACACCTTC	CASSLEGFDGYTF
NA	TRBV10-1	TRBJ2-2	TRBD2	TGCGCCAGCAGTGAGCCACCGGGACTAGGCACCGGGGAGCTGTTTTTT	CASSEPPGLGTGELFF
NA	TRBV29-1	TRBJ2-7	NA	TGCAGCGTTGTCAGAAACTACGAGCAGTACTTC	CSVVRNYEQYF
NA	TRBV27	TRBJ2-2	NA	TGTGCCAGCAGTTTAAGGTTGAGCGGCGGGGAGCTGTTTTTT	CASSLRLSGGELFF
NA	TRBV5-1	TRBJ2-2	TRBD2	TGCGCCAGCAGCGGAACGGGACTAGCGGGGGGGCTAAACACCGGGGAGCTGTTTTTT	CASSGTGLAGGLNTGELFF
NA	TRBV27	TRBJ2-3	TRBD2	TGTGCCAGCAGGCTAGCGGGGGGCACAGATACGCAGTATTTT	CASRLAGGTDTQYF
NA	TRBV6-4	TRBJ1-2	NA	TGTGCCAGCAGTGACACTTATGGCTACACCTTC	CASSDTYGYTF
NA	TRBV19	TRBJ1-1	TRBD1	TGTGCCAGTAGTTCGGGACAGGGGGTGAGCACTGAAGCTTTCTTT	CASSSGQGVSTEAFF
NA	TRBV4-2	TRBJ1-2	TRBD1	TGTGCCAGCAGCCAGGGGAAGGGACAGTCCTATGGCTACACCTTC	CASSQGKGQSYGYTF
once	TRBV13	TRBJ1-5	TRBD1	TGTGCCAGCAGCCTCGGACAGGACGGGAATCAGCCCCAGCATTTT	CASSLGQDGNQPQHF
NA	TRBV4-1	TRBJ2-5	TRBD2	TGCGCCAGCAGCCAAGTAGCGGGAGGAGAGACCCAGTACTTC	CASSQVAGGETQYF
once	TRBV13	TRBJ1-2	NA	TGTGCCAGCAGCCCCCCCCCGGCGGCAGAAGCTAACTATGGCTACACCTTC	CASSPPPAAEANYGYTF
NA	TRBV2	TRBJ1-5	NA	TGTGCCAGCAGTGCAGGGGAAAGGCAGCCCCAGCATTTT	CASSAGERQPQHF
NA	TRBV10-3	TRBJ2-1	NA	TGTGCCATCAGTGAGTCGGGTAGCGGCAATGAGCAGTTCTTC	CAISESGSGNEQFF
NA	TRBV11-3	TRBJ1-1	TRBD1	TGTGCCAGCAGCATACCCATCTCGACAGGGAAGGGGGAGAACACTGAAGCTTTCTTT	CASSIPISTGKGENTEAFF
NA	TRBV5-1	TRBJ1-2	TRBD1	TGCGCCAGCAGCTTAATCGGGCAGGGGGCAAGTGGGGGCTACACCTTC	CASSLIGQGASGGYTF
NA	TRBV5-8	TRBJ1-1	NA	TGTGCCAGCAGCTTACACACAGGGTACACTGAAGCTTTCTTT	CASSLHTGYTEAFF
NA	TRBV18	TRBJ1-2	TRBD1	TGTGCCAGCTCACCTAAAGATCCGGGACAGGGGGCATATGGCTACACCTTC	CASSPKDPGQGAYGYTF
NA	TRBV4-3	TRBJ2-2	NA	TGCGCCAGCAGCCCTTTTATCCCCAGGGGGAACACCGGGGAGCTGTTTTTT	CASSPFIPRGNTGELFF
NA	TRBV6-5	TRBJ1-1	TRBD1	TGTGCCAGCAGTCGTACAGGGGGCAACACTGAAGCTTTCTTT	CASSRTGGNTEAFF
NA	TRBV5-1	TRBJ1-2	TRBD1	TGCGCCAGCAGCTTGTTCCCCGGGACAGGGGACCATGGCTACACCTTC	CASSLFPGTGDHGYTF
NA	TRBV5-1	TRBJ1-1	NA	TGCGCCAGCAGCTACCTACAGGGTTTGAACACTGAAGCTTTCTTT	CASSYLQGLNTEAFF
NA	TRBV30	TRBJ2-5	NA	TGTGCCTGGACTTCAACGACTAGGTGGGAGACCCAGTACTTC	CAWTSTTRWETQYF
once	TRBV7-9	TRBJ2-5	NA	TGTGCCAGCAGCCCACGAGTGGGCGGGGAGACCCAGTACTTC	CASSPRVGGETQYF
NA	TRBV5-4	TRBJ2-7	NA	TGTGCCAGCAGCTTGGGAGCCGGCAGGGACGAGCAGTACTTC	CASSLGAGRDEQYF
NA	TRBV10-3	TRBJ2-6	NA	TGTGCCACCGTCAGGGGCGCTGGGGCCAACGTCCTGACTTTC	CATVRGAGANVLTF